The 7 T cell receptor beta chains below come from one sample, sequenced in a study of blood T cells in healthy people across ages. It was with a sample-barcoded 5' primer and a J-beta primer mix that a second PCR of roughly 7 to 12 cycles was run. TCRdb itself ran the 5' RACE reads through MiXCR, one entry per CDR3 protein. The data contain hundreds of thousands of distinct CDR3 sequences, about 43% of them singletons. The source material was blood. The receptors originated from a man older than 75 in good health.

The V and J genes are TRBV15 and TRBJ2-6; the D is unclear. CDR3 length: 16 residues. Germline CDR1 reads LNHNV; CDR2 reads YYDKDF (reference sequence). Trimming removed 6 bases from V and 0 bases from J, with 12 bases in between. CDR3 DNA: TGTGCCACCAGAACTTCGATGGGCTCTGGGGCCAACGTCCTGACTTTC. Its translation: CATRTSMGSGANVLTF.

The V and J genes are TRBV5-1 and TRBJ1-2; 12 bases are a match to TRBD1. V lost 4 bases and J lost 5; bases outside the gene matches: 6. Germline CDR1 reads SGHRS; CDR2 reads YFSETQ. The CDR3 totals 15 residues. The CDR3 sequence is CASSRGTGGTYGYTF. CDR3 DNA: TGCGCCAGCAGCCGAGGGACAGGGGGCACTTATGGCTACACCTTC.

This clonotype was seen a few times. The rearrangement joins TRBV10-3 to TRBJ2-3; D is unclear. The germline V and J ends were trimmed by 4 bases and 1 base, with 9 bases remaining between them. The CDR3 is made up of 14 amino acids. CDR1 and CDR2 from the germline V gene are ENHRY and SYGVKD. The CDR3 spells CAISGTQGTDTQYF. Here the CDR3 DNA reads TGTGCCATCAGTGGAACCCAGGGCACAGATACGCAGTATTTT.

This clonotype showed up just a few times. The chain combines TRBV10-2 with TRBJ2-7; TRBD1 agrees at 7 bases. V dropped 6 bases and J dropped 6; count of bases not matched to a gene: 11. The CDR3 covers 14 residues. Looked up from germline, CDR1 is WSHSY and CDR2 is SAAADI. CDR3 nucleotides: TGCGCCAGCAGAATAAGGGGGCGGAATGGCGAGCAGTACTTC. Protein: CASRIRGRNGEQYF.

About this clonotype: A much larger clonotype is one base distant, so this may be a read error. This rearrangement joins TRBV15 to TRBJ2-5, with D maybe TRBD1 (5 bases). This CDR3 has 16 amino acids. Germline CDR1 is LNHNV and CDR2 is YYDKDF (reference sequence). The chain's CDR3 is CATIRGAGMGQETQYF. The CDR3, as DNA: TGTGCCACCATCAGAGGAGCAGGGATGGGGCAAGAGACCCAGTACTTC.

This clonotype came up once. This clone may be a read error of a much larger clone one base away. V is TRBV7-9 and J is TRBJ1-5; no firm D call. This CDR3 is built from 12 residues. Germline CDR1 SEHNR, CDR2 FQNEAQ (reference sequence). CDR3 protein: CASILYLGPQHF. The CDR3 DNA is TGTGCCAGCATCTTATATCTGGGGCCCCAGCATTTT. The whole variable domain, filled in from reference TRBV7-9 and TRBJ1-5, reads DTGVSQNPRHKITKRGQNVTFRCDPISEHNRLYWYRQTLGQGPEFLTYFQNEAQLEKSRLLSDRFSAERPKGSFSTLEIQRTEQGDSAMYLCASILYLGPQHFGDGTRLSIL.

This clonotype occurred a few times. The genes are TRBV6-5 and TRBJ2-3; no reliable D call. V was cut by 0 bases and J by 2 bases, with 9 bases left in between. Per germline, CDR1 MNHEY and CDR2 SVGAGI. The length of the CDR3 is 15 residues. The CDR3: CASSYSSLLTDTQYF. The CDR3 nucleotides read TGTGCCAGCAGTTACTCGAGTCTTCTCACAGATACGCAGTATTTT.